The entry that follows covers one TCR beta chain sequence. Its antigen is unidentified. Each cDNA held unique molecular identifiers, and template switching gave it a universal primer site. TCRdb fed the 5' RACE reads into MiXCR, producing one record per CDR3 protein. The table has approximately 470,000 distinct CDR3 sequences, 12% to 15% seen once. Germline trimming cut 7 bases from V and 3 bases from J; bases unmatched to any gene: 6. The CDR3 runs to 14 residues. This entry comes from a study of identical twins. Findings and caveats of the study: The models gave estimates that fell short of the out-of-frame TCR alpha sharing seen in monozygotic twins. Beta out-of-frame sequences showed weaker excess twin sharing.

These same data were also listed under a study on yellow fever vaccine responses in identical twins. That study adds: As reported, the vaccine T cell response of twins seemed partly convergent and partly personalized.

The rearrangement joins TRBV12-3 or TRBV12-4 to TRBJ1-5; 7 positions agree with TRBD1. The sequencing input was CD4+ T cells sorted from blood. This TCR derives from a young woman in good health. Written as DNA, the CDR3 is TGTGCCAGCAAGAGCCAGGGGGACAATCAGCCCCAGCATTTT. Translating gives CASKSQGDNQPQHF.